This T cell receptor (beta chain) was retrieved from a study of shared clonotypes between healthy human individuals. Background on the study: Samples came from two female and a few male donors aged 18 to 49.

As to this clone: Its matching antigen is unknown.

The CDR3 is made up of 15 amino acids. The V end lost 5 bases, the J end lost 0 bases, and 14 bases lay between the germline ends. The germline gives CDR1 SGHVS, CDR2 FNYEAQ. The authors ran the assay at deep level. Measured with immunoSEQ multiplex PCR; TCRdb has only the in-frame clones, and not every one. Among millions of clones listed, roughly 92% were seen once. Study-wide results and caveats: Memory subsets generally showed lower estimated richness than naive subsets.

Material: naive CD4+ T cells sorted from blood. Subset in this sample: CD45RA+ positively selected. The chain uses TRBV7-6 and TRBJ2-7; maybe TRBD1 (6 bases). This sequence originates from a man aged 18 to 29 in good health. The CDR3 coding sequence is TGTGCCAGCAGCCAGGGGCAGGGGAGCTCCTACGAGCAGTACTTC. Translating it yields CASSQGQGSSYEQYF. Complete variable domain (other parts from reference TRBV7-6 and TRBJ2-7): GAGVSQSPRYKVTKRGQDVALRCDPISGHVSLYWYRQALGQGPEFLTYFNYEAQQDKSGLPNDRFSAERPEGSISTLTIQRTEQRDSAMYRCASSQGQGSSYEQYFGPGTRLTVT.